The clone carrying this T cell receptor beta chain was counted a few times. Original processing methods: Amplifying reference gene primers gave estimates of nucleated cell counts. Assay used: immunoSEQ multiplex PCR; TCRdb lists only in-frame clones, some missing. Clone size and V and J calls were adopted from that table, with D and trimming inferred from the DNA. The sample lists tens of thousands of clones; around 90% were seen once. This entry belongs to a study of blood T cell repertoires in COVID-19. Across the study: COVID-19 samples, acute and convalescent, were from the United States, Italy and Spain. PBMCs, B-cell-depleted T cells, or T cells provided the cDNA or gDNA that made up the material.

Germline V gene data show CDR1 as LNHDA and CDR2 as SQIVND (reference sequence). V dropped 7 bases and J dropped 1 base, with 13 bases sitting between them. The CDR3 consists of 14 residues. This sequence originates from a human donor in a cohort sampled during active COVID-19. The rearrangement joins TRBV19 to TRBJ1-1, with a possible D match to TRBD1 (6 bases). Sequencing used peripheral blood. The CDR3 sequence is CASTLGRGNTEAFF. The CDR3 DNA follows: TGTGCCAGTACCCTCGGCAGGGGGAACACTGAAGCTTTCTTT.